Below are 15 T cell receptor beta chains sequenced from a single sample in a study of cytomegalovirus exposure and HLA in healthy donors. PCR amplification relied on 60 Vbeta primers (plus 13 Jbeta primers). Generated by immunoSEQ multiplex PCR, the TCRdb table keeps only in-frame clones and is missing some. The sample contains fewer than 200,000 clones, over 75% of which appear only once. The sequencing input was PBMCs. These receptors originate from a male donor in good health and CMV-seronegative.

The CDR3 loop reads CASTQGQGFSYEQYF. As DNA, the CDR3 is TGTGCCAGCACTCAGGGACAGGGATTTTCCTACGAGCAGTACTTC. This chain links TRBV2 with TRBJ2-7; TRBD1 agrees at 9 bases. CDR3 size: 15 residues. Germline trimming cut 7 bases from V and 1 base from J; bases unmatched to any gene: 8. CDR1 is SNHLY and CDR2 is FYNNEI in the germline V gene.

This clone was found a few times. The CDR3 reads CASSLGGGYTF. DNA for the CDR3: TGTGCCAGCAGCTTAGGGGGCGGCTACACCTTC. The chain uses TRBV11-2 and TRBJ1-2; a weak D match, TRBD1 (5 bases). CDR1 is SGHAT, CDR2 FQNNGV, per germline. The CDR3 is 11 residues long. V was cut by 1 base and J by 8 bases, with 5 bases left in between.

The rearrangement links TRBV6-1 to TRBJ2-7; TRBD1 matches at 11 bases. This CDR3 contains 14 residues. V gave up 6 bases and J gave up 4 bases; unmatched junction bases: 5. Per germline, CDR1 MNHNS and CDR2 SASEGT. The CDR3 sequence is CASREGQGGYEQYF. Written as DNA, the CDR3 is TGTGCCAGCAGGGAGGGACAGGGGGGATACGAGCAGTACTTC.

The V call is TRBV27, the J call TRBJ1-1; D remains unclear. Germline V gene sequence: CDR1 MNHEY, CDR2 SMNVEV (reference sequence). V lost 3 bases to trimming and J lost 5 bases, with 16 bases between them. The CDR3 runs 15 residues. The CDR3 here is CASSFLSSGRTEAFF. The CDR3 bases are TGTGCCAGCAGTTTCCTCTCGTCGGGGAGGACTGAAGCTTTCTTT.

This clone was seen more than once but under ten times. V usage is TRBV11-2 and J usage is TRBJ2-7, with 7 positions matching TRBD2. The CDR3 contains 13 residues. Germline V gene lookup returns CDR1 SGHAT and CDR2 FQNNGV. The trim removed 0 bases at V and 9 bases at J, leaving 5 bases unmatched. The CDR3 region is CASSLEGGSGQYF. Here the CDR3 DNA reads TGTGCCAGCAGCTTAGAGGGGGGGTCGGGGCAGTACTTC.

The chain employs TRBV27 and TRBJ1-2, with D possibly being TRBD1 (5 bases). The CDR3 spans 13 residues. Germline CDR1 is MNHEY and CDR2 is SMNVEV (reference sequence). V was trimmed by 5 bases and J by 8 bases, leaving 15 bases between them. Here the CDR3 reads CASSALTRVGYTF. The CDR3, as DNA: TGTGCCAGCAGTGCCCTCACCAGGGTAGGCTACACCTTC.

The chain couples TRBV13 to TRBJ2-3, with 14 positions matching TRBD2. The trim removed 5 bases at V and 5 bases at J, leaving 6 bases unmatched. Germline CDR1 reads PRHDT; CDR2 reads FYEKMQ (reference sequence). The CDR3 is 16 residues long. CDR3 residues: CASSGRLAGGQDTQYF. The CDR3 bases are TGTGCCAGCAGCGGTAGACTAGCGGGGGGGCAAGATACGCAGTATTTT.

The rearrangement uses TRBV19 and TRBJ1-5; 9 positions match TRBD1. V gave up 5 bases and J gave up 7 bases; unmatched junction bases: 6. The germline CDR1 and CDR2 sequences are LNHDA and SQIVND (reference sequence). This CDR3 is built from 14 residues. The CDR3 region is CASSVTGGGQPQHF. The CDR3 nucleotides are TGTGCCAGTAGTGTTACAGGGGGCGGGCAGCCCCAGCATTTT.

J is TRBJ1-1 and V is TRBV25-1, with 9 bases aligning to TRBD1. Per germline, CDR1 MGHDK and CDR2 SYGVNS. The CDR3 covers 15 residues. J was trimmed by 2 bases and V by 1 base; bases with no gene match: 2. The CDR3 DNA follows: TGTGCCAGCAGTGAATGGGACAGGGCCAACACTGAAGCTTTCTTT. Protein sequence: CASSEWDRANTEAFF.

The V gene is TRBV11-2, the J gene TRBJ2-5; D might be TRBD1 (6 bases). This CDR3 comprises 14 residues. Germline assignment: CDR1 SGHAT and CDR2 FQNNGV. V was cut by 3 bases and J by 3 bases, with 11 bases left in between. The CDR3 reads CASSFTGSEETQYF. The CDR3 DNA reads TGTGCCAGCAGCTTCACAGGGTCTGAAGAGACCCAGTACTTC.

The chain carries TRBV9 and TRBJ1-2; 8 nucleotides agree with TRBD1. Per germline, CDR1 SGDLS and CDR2 YYNGEE. This CDR3 comprises 17 residues. The V and J ends lost 3 bases and 6 bases, in that order; junction bases with no gene match: 16. The DNA for the CDR3 is TGTGCCAGCAGCGCCGGTCCCAAACAGGGGGTCCAAAATGGCTACACCTTC. Protein: CASSAGPKQGVQNGYTF. Full variable domain (outside the CDR3, taken from reference TRBV9 and TRBJ1-2): DSGVTQTPKHLITATGQRVTLRCSPRSGDLSVYWYQQSLDQGLQFLIQYYNGEERAKGNILERFSAQQFPDLHSELNLSSLELGDSALYFCASSAGPKQGVQNGYTFGSGTRLTVV.

This chain connects TRBV18 to TRBJ1-2, with TRBD1 matching 11 bases. Losses at the gene ends were 3 bases for V and 7 bases for J; bases not matched to a gene: 4. Germline V gives CDR1 KGHSH, CDR2 LQKENI. This CDR3 comprises 14 residues. CDR3 residues: CASSPRDRGAGYTF. The CDR3, as DNA: TGTGCCAGCTCACCGCGGGACAGGGGGGCTGGCTACACCTTC. The full variable domain, in which reference TRBV18 and TRBJ1-2 provide the parts outside the CDR3, is NAGVMQNPRHLVRRRGQEARLRCSPMKGHSHVYWYRQLPEEGLKFMVYLQKENIIDESGMPKERFSAEFPKEGPSILRIQQVVRGDSAAYFCASSPRDRGAGYTFGSGTRLTVV.

The genes are TRBV18 and TRBJ1-2; 11 bases line up with TRBD1. The J segment lost 0 bases and the V segment lost 6 bases, leaving 6 bases of the junction unmatched. Germline V gene data show CDR1 as KGHSH and CDR2 as LQKENI. The CDR3 covers 16 residues. The CDR3 protein is CASSASGQGANYGYTF. The CDR3 nucleotides read TGTGCCAGCTCTGCCTCGGGACAGGGGGCTAACTATGGCTACACCTTC.

This clone was detected only once. The CDR3 DNA reads as TGTGCCAGCAGTTCCGGACAGTTCTATGGCTACACCTTC. Its translation is CASSSGQFYGYTF. The gene calls are TRBV27 and TRBJ1-2; maybe TRBD1 (6 bases). The CDR3 sequence is 13 residues long. Trimming took off 4 bases at V and 4 bases at J, with 10 bases between the two ends. The germline CDR1 and CDR2 sequences are MNHEY and SMNVEV (reference sequence).

The chain joins TRBV5-1 to TRBJ1-1; D unclear. The length of the CDR3 is 13 residues. Germline V gene sequence: CDR1 SGHRS, CDR2 YFSETQ. V lost 6 bases to trimming and J lost 3 bases, with 12 bases between them. The CDR3 protein is CASTPEGYTEAFF. CDR3 sequence (DNA): TGCGCCAGCACTCCGGAGGGCTACACTGAAGCTTTCTTT.